The 6 T cell receptor beta chains given below trace back to one sample, sequenced in a study of T cell clusters in autoimmune cytopenias. TRB was amplified by touch-down multiplex PCR, primer pools A and B combined. TCRdb re-called the multiplex PCR reads and shows each CDR3 protein once, DNA omitted. The ten most abundant clones cover around 50% of a sample with approximately 1,500 distinct CDR3 sequences. TRB was amplified from around 0.25 ug of peripheral blood genomic DNA per sample. What was sequenced was peripheral blood. The receptors stem from a human donor with an autoimmune cytopenia or autoimmune hepatitis (not recorded which).

The chain has TRBV5-1 and TRBJ1-2; TCRdb calls TRBD1, which cannot be checked without DNA. Germline-derived CDR1 and CDR2 are SGHRS and YFSETQ. The CDR3 length is 15 residues. This CDR3 reads CASSPDPGTGGGYTF.

By frequency, this clonotype is medium-sized. The chain joins TRBV6-5 to TRBJ1-5; there is no DNA to check the TCRdb D call of TRBD1. Germline loops: CDR1 MNHEY, CDR2 SVGAGI. The CDR3 extends over 15 amino acids. The CDR3 loop is CASSYSGAATGPQHF.

This clonotype counts as hyperexpanded by frequency. The chain recombines TRBV29-1 with TRBJ2-7. This CDR3 is 13 amino acids long. Germline lookup yields CDR1 SQVTM and CDR2 ANQGSEA. Here the CDR3 reads CSVEELGNHEQYF.

By frequency, this clonotype is medium-sized (0.01 to 0.1%). V usage is TRBV29-1 and J usage is TRBJ2-2. Germline V CDR1 and CDR2: SQVTM, ANQGSEA. CDR3 length: 12 amino acids. CDR3 amino acids: CSVVSGIGELFF.

Frequency places this clonotype as medium-sized. The chain couples TRBV6-1 to TRBJ2-2. CDR1 MNHNS and CDR2 SASEGT come from the germline V gene. The CDR3 extends over 13 amino acids. This CDR3 is CASRKSQTGELFF.

Considering frequency, this clonotype is large. The V and J genes are TRBV29-1 and TRBJ2-7; TCRdb names TRBD1, which stays unverified in the absence of DNA. The CDR3 consists of 13 residues. In germline, CDR1 is SQVTM, CDR2 ANQGSEA. The CDR3 reads CSLRDRPTYEQYF.